This T cell receptor beta chain was captured by sequencing in a study of shared T cell receptors in the human thymus. TCRdb's copy holds only in-frame clones and misses some; the assay was immunoSEQ multiplex PCR. The repertoire holds about 660,000 clones, with about 89% as singletons. The CDR3 extends over 15 amino acids. V lost 6 bases, J lost 4 bases, and 16 bases lay in between. CDR1 MDHEN and CDR2 SYDVKM come from the germline V gene. A further study also used this sample, focusing on human thymus T cells. From that report: Healthy Finnish infants undergoing corrective surgery for congenital heart defects provided the donor material. Surgeons resected thymus tissue during corrective heart surgery. Use of V and J genes seemed skewed within the thymic and blood repertoires. Related research reported highly overlapping thymic repertoires among unrelated individuals.

The clonotype comes from a boy under three years old with a congenital heart defect. The rearrangement links TRBV28 to TRBJ2-1, with D hard to call. What was sequenced was thymocytes. The CDR3 DNA sequence: TGTGCCAGCAGGGAACAGATTCCCCTGTACAATGAGCAGTTCTTC. Its translation is CASREQIPLYNEQFF.